The clone carrying this T cell receptor beta chain appeared once. The CDR3 has 13 residues. Per the germline V gene, CDR1 is MRHNA and CDR2 is SNTAGT. V gave up 2 bases and J gave up 4 bases, with 6 bases separating them. Participant-reported clinical history was the basis for cohort assignment. The study counted Cohort 3 donors as recovered given two negative PCRs, clearance, or symptom resolution. This sample is part of a study of blood T cell repertoires in COVID-19. Study context: Material from acute and convalescent COVID-19 was sourced from the United States, Italy and Spain. The analysed material was cDNA or gDNA that came from T cells, B-cell-depleted T cells, or PBMCs.

The table came from immunoSEQ multiplex PCR; TCRdb's copy has only in-frame clones and leaves some out. The top ten clones hold more than 9% of a sample with around 300,000 clones, roughly 89% of them seen once. The TCR was taken from a woman aged 25 to 39 who had recovered from COVID-19. J is TRBJ2-1 and V is TRBV6-4; D gene unclear. What was sequenced was PBMCs or T cells enriched from blood (not recorded which). CDR3 loop: CASSDGQYNEQFF. The DNA of the CDR3 is TGTGCCAGCAGTGACGGTCAGTACAATGAGCAGTTCTTC.